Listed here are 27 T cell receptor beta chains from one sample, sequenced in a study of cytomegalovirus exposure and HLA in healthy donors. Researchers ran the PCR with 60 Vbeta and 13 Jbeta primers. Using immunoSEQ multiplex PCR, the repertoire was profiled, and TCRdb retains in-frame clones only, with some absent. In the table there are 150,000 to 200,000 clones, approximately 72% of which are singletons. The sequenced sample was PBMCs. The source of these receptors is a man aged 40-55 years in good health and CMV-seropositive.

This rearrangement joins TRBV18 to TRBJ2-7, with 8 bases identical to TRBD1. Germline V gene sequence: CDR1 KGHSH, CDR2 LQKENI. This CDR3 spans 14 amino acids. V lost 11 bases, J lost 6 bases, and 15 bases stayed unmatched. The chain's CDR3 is CAGVEGRGLREQYF. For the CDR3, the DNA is TGTGCCGGCGTAGAAGGCAGGGGGCTTCGCGAGCAGTACTTC.

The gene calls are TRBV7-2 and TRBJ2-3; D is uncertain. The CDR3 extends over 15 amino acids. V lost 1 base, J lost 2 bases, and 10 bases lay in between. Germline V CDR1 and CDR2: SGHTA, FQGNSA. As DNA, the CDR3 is TGTGCCAGCAGCTTAGGTATGCGGCTCACAGATACGCAGTATTTT. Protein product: CASSLGMRLTDTQYF.

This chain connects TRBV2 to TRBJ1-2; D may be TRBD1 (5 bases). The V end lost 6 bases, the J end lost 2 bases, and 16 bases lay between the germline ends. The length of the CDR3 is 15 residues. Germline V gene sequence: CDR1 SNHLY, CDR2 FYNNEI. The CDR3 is CASSNRTFGNYGYTF. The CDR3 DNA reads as TGTGCCAGCAGCAACCGGACATTCGGAAACTATGGCTACACCTTC.

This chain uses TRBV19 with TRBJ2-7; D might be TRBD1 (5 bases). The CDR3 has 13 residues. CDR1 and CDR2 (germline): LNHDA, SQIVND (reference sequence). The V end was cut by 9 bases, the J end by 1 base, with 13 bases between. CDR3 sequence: CASRAQASYEQYF. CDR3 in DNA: TGTGCCAGCCGGGCACAGGCTTCCTACGAGCAGTACTTC.

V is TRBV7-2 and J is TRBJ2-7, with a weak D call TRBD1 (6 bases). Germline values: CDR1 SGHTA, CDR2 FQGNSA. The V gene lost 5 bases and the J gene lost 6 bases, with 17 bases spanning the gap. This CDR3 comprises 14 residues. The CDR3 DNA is TGTGCCAGCAGCCCGGCCCAGGGGTTTGGCGAGCAGTACTTC. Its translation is CASSPAQGFGEQYF.

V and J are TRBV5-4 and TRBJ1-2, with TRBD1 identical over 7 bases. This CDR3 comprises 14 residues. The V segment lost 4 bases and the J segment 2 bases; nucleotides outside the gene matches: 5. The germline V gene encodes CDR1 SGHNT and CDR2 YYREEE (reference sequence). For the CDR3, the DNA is TGTGCCAGCAGCCTACCGGGACAGAACTATGGCTACACCTTC. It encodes CASSLPGQNYGYTF.

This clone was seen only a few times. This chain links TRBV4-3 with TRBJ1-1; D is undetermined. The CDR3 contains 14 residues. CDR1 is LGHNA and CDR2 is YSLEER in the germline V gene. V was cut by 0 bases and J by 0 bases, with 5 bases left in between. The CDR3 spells CASSQDYMNTEAFF. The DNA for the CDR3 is TGCGCCAGCAGCCAAGATTACATGAACACTGAAGCTTTCTTT.

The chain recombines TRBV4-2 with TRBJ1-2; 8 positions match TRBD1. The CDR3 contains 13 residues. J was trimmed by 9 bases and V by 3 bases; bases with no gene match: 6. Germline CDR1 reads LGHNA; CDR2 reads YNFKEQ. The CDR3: CASSQGQEDSYTF. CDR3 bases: TGTGCCAGCAGCCAGGGACAGGAGGATAGCTACACCTTC.

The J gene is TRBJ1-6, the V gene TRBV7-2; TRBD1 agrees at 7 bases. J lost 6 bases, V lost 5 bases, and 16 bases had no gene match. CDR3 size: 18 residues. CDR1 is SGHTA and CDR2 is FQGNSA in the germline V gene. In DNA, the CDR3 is TGTGCCAGCAGCCCGGCCCCCTACAGGGGTCGTGGTAATTCACCCCTCCACTTT. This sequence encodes CASSPAPYRGRGNSPLHF.

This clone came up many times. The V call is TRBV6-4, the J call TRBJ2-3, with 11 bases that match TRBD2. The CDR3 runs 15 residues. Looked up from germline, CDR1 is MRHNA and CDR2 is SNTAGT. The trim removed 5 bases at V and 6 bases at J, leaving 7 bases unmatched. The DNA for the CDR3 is TGTGCCAGCAGTCTTAGCGGGGGGGCCGGGGATACGCAGTATTTT. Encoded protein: CASSLSGGAGDTQYF.

In DNA form, the CDR3 reads TGTGCCAGCAGTTTAACAGGGGGCTTAGGCGGCTACACCTTC. Translating gives CASSLTGGLGGYTF. The chain has TRBV27 and TRBJ1-2; 9 nucleotides agree with TRBD1. V lost 2 bases to trimming and J lost 8 bases; unmatched junction nucleotides: 6. CDR3 size: 14 residues. In germline, CDR1 is MNHEY, CDR2 SMNVEV (reference sequence).

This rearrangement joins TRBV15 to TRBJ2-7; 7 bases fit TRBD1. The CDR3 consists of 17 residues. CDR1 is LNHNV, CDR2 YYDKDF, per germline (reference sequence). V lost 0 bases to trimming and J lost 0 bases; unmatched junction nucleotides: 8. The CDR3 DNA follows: TGTGCCACCAGCAGAGAGGGGATGGGACAGAGCTCCTACGAGCAGTACTTC. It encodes CATSREGMGQSSYEQYF.

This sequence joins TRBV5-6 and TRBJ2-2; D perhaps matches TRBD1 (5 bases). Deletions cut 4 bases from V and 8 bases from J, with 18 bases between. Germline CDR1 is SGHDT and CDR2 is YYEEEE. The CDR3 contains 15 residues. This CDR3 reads CASSPPDRPGGELFF. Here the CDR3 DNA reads TGTGCCAGCAGCCCACCCGACAGACCCGGGGGGGAGCTGTTTTTT.

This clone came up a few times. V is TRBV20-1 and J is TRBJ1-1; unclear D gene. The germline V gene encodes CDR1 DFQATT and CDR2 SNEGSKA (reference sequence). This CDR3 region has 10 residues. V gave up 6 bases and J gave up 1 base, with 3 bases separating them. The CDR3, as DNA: TGCAGTGCGCGGAACACTGAAGCTTTCTTT. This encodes CSARNTEAFF.

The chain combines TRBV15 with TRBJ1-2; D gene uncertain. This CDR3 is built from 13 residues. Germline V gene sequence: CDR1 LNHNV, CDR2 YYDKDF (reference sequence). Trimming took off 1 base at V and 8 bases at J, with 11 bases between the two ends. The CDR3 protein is CATSRVNRGGYTF. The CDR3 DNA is TGTGCCACCAGCAGAGTTAATAGAGGAGGCTACACCTTC.

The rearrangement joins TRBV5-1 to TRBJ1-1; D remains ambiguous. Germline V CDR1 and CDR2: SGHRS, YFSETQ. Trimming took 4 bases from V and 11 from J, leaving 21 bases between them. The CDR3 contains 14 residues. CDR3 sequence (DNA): TGCGCCAGCAGCCCGGGCGGCCAGCGGAGTGAGGCTTTCTTT. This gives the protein CASSPGGQRSEAFF. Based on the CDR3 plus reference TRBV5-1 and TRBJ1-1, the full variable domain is KAGVTQTPRYLIKTRGQQVTLSCSPISGHRSVSWYQQTPGQGLQFLFEYFSETQRNKGNFPGRFSGRQFSNSRSEMNVSTLELGDSALYLCASSPGGQRSEAFFGQGTRLTVV.

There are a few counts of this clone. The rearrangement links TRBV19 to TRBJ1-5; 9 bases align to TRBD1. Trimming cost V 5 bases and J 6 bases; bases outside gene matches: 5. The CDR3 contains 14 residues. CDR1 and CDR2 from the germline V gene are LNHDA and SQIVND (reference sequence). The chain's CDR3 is CASSGGQGIQPQHF. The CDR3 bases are TGTGCCAGTAGTGGGGGACAGGGAATTCAGCCCCAGCATTTT.

The DNA of the CDR3 is TGTGCCAGCAGTTCCAGACCTCGACTAGGCGAGCAGTACTTC. As protein: CASSSRPRLGEQYF. V is TRBV6-5 and J is TRBJ2-7; possibly TRBD2 for D (6 bases). Trimming shortened V by 4 bases and J by 6 bases, and 16 bases separated the two germline ends. Germline-derived CDR1 and CDR2 are MNHEY and SVGAGI. The CDR3 loop spans 14 amino acids.

The CDR3 loop is CASSPPGANSPLHF. In DNA, the CDR3 is TGTGCCAGCAGCCCGCCAGGGGCTAATTCACCCCTCCACTTT. The chain is built from TRBV25-1 and TRBJ1-6, with D possibly matching TRBD1 (6 bases). Trimming removed 6 bases from V and 6 bases from J, with 12 bases in between. Per the germline V gene, CDR1 is MGHDK and CDR2 is SYGVNS. This CDR3 has 14 amino acids.

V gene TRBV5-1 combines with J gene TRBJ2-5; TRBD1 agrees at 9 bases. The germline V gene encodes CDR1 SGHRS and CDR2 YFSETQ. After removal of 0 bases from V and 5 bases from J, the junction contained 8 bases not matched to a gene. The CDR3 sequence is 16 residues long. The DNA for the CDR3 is TGCGCCAGCAGCTTGGCCATGGGACAGGGCGGGGAGACCCAGTACTTC. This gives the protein CASSLAMGQGGETQYF.

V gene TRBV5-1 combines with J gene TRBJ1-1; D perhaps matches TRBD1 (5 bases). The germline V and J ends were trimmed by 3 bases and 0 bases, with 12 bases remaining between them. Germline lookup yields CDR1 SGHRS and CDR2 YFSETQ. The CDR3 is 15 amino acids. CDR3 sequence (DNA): TGCGCCAGCAGCTCCGGACACTCCCTGAACACTGAAGCTTTCTTT. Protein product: CASSSGHSLNTEAFF.

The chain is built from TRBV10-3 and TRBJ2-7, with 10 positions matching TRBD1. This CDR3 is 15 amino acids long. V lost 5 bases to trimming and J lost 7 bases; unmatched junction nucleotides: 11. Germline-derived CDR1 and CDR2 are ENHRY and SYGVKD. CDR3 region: CAISKTGTGAGEQYF. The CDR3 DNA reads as TGTGCCATCAGTAAAACCGGGACAGGGGCAGGGGAGCAGTACTTC.

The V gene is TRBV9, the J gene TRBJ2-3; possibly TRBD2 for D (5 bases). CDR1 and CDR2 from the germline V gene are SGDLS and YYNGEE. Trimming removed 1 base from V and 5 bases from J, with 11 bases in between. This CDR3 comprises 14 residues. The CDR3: CASSVTRSLDTQYF. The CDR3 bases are TGTGCCAGCAGCGTAACTAGAAGCTTAGATACGCAGTATTTT.

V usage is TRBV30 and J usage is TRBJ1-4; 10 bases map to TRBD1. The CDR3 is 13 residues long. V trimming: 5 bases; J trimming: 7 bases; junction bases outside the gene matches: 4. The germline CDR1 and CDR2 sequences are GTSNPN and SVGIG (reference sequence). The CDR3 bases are TGTGCCTGGGTGGGACAGGGGAGTGAAAAACTGTTTTTT. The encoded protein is CAWVGQGSEKLFF.

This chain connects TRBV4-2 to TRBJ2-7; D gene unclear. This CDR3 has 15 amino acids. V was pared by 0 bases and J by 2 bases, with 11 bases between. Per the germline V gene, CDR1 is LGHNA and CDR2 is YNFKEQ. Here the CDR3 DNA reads TGTGCCAGCAGCCAAGAAAGACTGAACGCCTACGAGCAGTACTTC. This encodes CASSQERLNAYEQYF.

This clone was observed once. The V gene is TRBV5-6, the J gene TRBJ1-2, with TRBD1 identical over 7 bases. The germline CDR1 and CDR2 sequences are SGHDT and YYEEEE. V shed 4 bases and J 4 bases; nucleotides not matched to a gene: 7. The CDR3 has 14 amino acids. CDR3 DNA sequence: TGTGCCAGCAGCGCGGACAGGAAAGGCTATGGCTACACCTTC. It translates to CASSADRKGYGYTF.

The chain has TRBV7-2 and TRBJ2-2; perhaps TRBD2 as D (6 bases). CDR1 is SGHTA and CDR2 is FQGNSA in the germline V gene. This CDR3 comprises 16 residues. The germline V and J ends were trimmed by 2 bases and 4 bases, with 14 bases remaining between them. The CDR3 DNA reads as TGTGCCAGCAGCTTACCGGCGGGGACCTCCACCGGGGAGCTGTTTTTT. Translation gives CASSLPAGTSTGELFF. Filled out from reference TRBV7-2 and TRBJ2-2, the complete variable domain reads GAGVSQSPSNKVTEKGKDVELRCDPISGHTALYWYRQSLGQGLEFLIYFQGNSAPDKSGLPSDRFSAERTGGSVSTLTIQRTQQEDSAVYLCASSLPAGTSTGELFFGEGSRLTVL.